The present entry profiles one TCR beta chain with its context. Looked up from germline, CDR1 is SGHDT and CDR2 is YYEEEE. The V segment lost 3 bases and the J segment 0 bases; nucleotides outside the gene matches: 3. This CDR3 region has 14 residues. Clones were sequenced by immunoSEQ multiplex PCR, and TCRdb holds only the in-frame ones, with some missing. The sample lists over 1.5 million clones, 95% to 99% occurring once. These data originate in a study of shared clonotypes between healthy human individuals. Study information: Used for every donor were three CD4 naive, three CD4 memory, two CD8 naive and one CD8 memory plate.

The sequencing sample was made of naive CD4+ T cells sorted from blood. Stated subset: CD45RA+ positively selected. This chain links TRBV5-6 with TRBJ2-7, with TRBD1 matching over 7 bases. This receptor was obtained from a man aged 25 to 40 in good health. The CDR3 spells CASSSRDSSYEQYF. The CDR3 DNA reads TGTGCCAGCAGCTCTCGGGACAGCTCCTACGAGCAGTACTTC.